This entry lists 17 T cell receptor beta chains sequenced from one sample in a study of blood T cell repertoires in COVID-19. Libraries were prepared by immunoSEQ multiplex PCR; TCRdb keeps only in-frame clonotypes and omits some of them. Among about 97,000 clones listed, 90% were seen once. Sequenced sample: peripheral blood. The receptors originated from a man aged 60-69 years with acute or convalescent COVID-19.

The rearrangement joins TRBV6-2 or TRBV6-3 to TRBJ2-7; 11 bases align to TRBD2. The CDR3 runs 16 residues. Trimming at V came to 0 bases and at J to 7 bases, leaving 8 bases not matched to a gene. The germline CDR1 and CDR2 sequences are MNHEY and SVGEGT. The CDR3 coding sequence is TGTGCCAGCAGTTACTCTATAGCGGGGGGGCCTCGGGAGCAGTACTTC. It translates to CASSYSIAGGPREQYF.

J is TRBJ2-3 and V is TRBV5-1, with a possible D match to TRBD1 (5 bases). CDR3 size: 14 residues. V was trimmed by 3 bases and J by 3 bases, leaving 11 bases between them. CDR1 is SGHRS, CDR2 YFSETQ, per germline. This CDR3 reads CASSSQGSTDTQYF. The DNA of the CDR3 is TGCGCCAGCAGCTCTCAGGGTTCAACAGATACGCAGTATTTT.

The rearrangement joins TRBV9 to TRBJ2-1; D might be TRBD1 (5 bases). This CDR3 has 16 amino acids. The germline V gene has CDR1 SGDLS and CDR2 YYNGEE. The germline V and J ends were trimmed by 0 bases and 4 bases, with 14 bases remaining between them. The CDR3 coding sequence is TGTGCCAGCAGCGTAGAGGGGCCGCTACCTTACAATGAGCAGTTCTTC. Its protein is CASSVEGPLPYNEQFF. Full variable domain (outside the CDR3, taken from reference TRBV9 and TRBJ2-1): DSGVTQTPKHLITATGQRVTLRCSPRSGDLSVYWYQQSLDQGLQFLIQYYNGEERAKGNILERFSAQQFPDLHSELNLSSLELGDSALYFCASSVEGPLPYNEQFFGPGTRLTVL.

This chain links TRBV19 with TRBJ1-4; no definite D call. Germline CDR1 LNHDA, CDR2 SQIVND (reference sequence). This CDR3 spans 13 amino acids. Deletions cut 1 base from V and 8 bases from J, with 8 bases between. The DNA for the CDR3 is TGTGCCAGTAGTATAGGGTTAGAGGAAAAACTGTTTTTT. Its protein product is CASSIGLEEKLFF. Variable domain in full (rest from reference TRBV19 and TRBJ1-4): DGGITQSPKYLFRKEGQNVTLSCEQNLNHDAMYWYRQDPGQGLRLIYYSQIVNDFQKGDIAEGYSVSREKKESFPLTVTSAQKNPTAFYLCASSIGLEEKLFFGSGTQLSVL.

In its sample, this clone was seen a few times. The V call is TRBV28, the J call TRBJ1-5; 10 bases map to TRBD1. V was clipped by 6 bases and J by 2 bases; unmatched bases: 4. CDR3 length: 15 residues. CDR1 is MDHEN and CDR2 is SYDVKM in the germline V gene. This chain's CDR3 is CASRGQGVGNQPQHF. The CDR3, as DNA: TGTGCCAGCAGAGGACAGGGGGTGGGCAATCAGCCCCAGCATTTT.

This sequence joins TRBV19 and TRBJ1-2; tentative D call: TRBD1 (5 bases). Germline CDR1 reads LNHDA; CDR2 reads SQIVND (reference sequence). Trimming cost V 5 bases and J 1 base, with 8 bases left between them. The length of the CDR3 is 13 residues. The CDR3 protein is CASSQGLNYGYTF. As DNA, the CDR3 is TGTGCCAGTAGTCAGGGCCTTAACTATGGCTACACCTTC.

The V and J genes are TRBV18 and TRBJ1-2, with D tentatively TRBD1 (6 bases). The germline V gene encodes CDR1 KGHSH and CDR2 LQKENI. This CDR3 has 15 residues. Trimming stripped 3 bases from V and 6 bases from J, with 17 bases between. CDR3 in DNA: TGTGCCAGCTCACCCAGGCAGGGGCCGGTTGATGGCTACACCTTC. The encoded protein is CASSPRQGPVDGYTF. Variable domain in full (rest from reference TRBV18 and TRBJ1-2): NAGVMQNPRHLVRRRGQEARLRCSPMKGHSHVYWYRQLPEEGLKFMVYLQKENIIDESGMPKERFSAEFPKEGPSILRIQQVVRGDSAAYFCASSPRQGPVDGYTFGSGTRLTVV.

The chain carries TRBV7-8 and TRBJ1-5, with unresolved D. The germline V gene has CDR1 SGHVS and CDR2 FQNEAQ. The CDR3 runs to 14 residues. Trimming left V 4 bases short and J 3 bases short, with 10 bases between. The chain's CDR3 is CASSSRVSNQPQHF. DNA of the CDR3: TGTGCCAGCAGCTCCCGGGTCTCCAATCAGCCCCAGCATTTT. Combining the CDR3 with reference TRBV7-8 and TRBJ1-5 gives the whole variable domain GAGVSQSPRYKVAKRGQDVALRCDPISGHVSLFWYQQALGQGPEFLTYFQNEAQLDKSGLPSDRFFAERPEGSVSTLKIQRTQQEDSAVYLCASSSRVSNQPQHFGDGTRLSIL.

This chain links TRBV29-1 with TRBJ1-1, with no clear D. The V gene's germline CDR1 is SQVTM and CDR2 ANQGSEA. CDR3 length: 14 amino acids. With 5 bases removed from V and 2 bases from J, the gap between germline ends came to 15 bases. The CDR3 DNA sequence: TGCAGCGTTCCACCGATCCAAACAAACACTGAAGCTTTCTTT. This gives the protein CSVPPIQTNTEAFF.

The J gene is TRBJ1-1, the V gene TRBV5-1; D not resolved. The CDR3 has 15 residues. Germline assignment: CDR1 SGHRS and CDR2 YFSETQ. The V and J ends lost 0 bases and 1 base respectively, with 10 bases between them. The CDR3 DNA reads as TGCGCCAGCAGCTTGGTTGGCAACGAGAACACTGAAGCTTTCTTT. It encodes CASSLVGNENTEAFF.

CDR3 nucleotide sequence: TGCAGTGCTAGTGCACAGGGGGCCAATGAGCAGTTCTTC. Translation gives CSASAQGANEQFF. This chain joins TRBV20-1 and TRBJ2-1, with 9 bases matching TRBD1. This CDR3 is 13 amino acids long. J lost 6 bases, V lost 3 bases, and 3 bases had no gene match. Germline V gene lookup returns CDR1 DFQATT and CDR2 SNEGSKA (reference sequence).

The chain has TRBV20-1 and TRBJ1-2; D gene unclear. V lost 7 bases, J lost 0 bases, and 6 bases lay in between. The CDR3 consists of 11 residues. The germline V gene has CDR1 DFQATT and CDR2 SNEGSKA (reference sequence). The CDR3 reads CSVGANYGYTF. In DNA form, the CDR3 reads TGCAGTGTAGGAGCTAACTATGGCTACACCTTC.

This clone was seen only a few times. V usage is TRBV7-2 and J usage is TRBJ1-2, with D possibly TRBD1 on 6 matching bases. The germline V gene has CDR1 SGHTA and CDR2 FQGNSA. The CDR3 contains 13 residues. V shed 0 bases and J shed 5 bases, with 7 bases lying between them. In DNA form, the CDR3 reads TGTGCCAGCAGCTTAGCGGGGGCGTATGGCTACACCTTC. Protein sequence: CASSLAGAYGYTF. The full variable domain, its missing parts supplied by reference TRBV7-2 and TRBJ1-2, is GAGVSQSPSNKVTEKGKDVELRCDPISGHTALYWYRQSLGQGLEFLIYFQGNSAPDKSGLPSDRFSAERTGGSVSTLTIQRTQQEDSAVYLCASSLAGAYGYTFGSGTRLTVV.

This clone was picked up one time. The rearrangement uses TRBV18 and TRBJ1-1; no reliable D call. Germline CDR1 KGHSH, CDR2 LQKENI. V was cut by 4 bases and J by 5 bases, with 11 bases left in between. The CDR3 has 13 amino acids. The CDR3 DNA sequence: TGTGCCAGCTCACAAGGCGGGGAGACTGAAGCTTTCTTT. Protein product: CASSQGGETEAFF.

This clone occurred a few times. This chain joins TRBV6-6 and TRBJ2-3; 9 positions agree with TRBD2. There are 20 residues in the CDR3. Germline V CDR1 and CDR2: MNHNY, SVGAGI (reference sequence). V shed 5 bases and J 4 bases; nucleotides not matched to a gene: 22. In DNA, the CDR3 is TGTGCCAGCAGTCCATCCCTTGGACTAGCGCCTGGGTATGGGGCAGATACGCAGTATTTT. This sequence encodes CASSPSLGLAPGYGADTQYF.

The chain joins TRBV9 to TRBJ2-2; D is unresolved. Germline V gene sequence: CDR1 SGDLS, CDR2 YYNGEE. V was cut by 0 bases and J by 2 bases, with 5 bases left in between. The CDR3 loop spans 14 amino acids. The CDR3 sequence is CASSVGPNTGELFF. The CDR3 DNA follows: TGTGCCAGCAGCGTAGGGCCAAACACCGGGGAGCTGTTTTTT.

The V and J genes are TRBV7-2 and TRBJ1-3; maybe TRBD1 (5 bases). The CDR3 consists of 15 residues. CDR1 and CDR2 (germline): SGHTA, FQGNSA. Trimming cost V 5 bases and J 0 bases, with 11 bases left between them. The CDR3 is CASSLGEVSGNTIYF. As DNA, the CDR3 is TGTGCCAGCAGCCTAGGGGAGGTCTCTGGAAACACCATATATTTT.